This is a list of T cell receptor beta chains from one sample in a study of T cells after yellow fever vaccination. TCRdb called the 5' RACE reads again in MiXCR, with one record for every CDR3 protein. The sample shows approximately 300,000 distinct CDR3 sequences, 7.5% to 9% of them seen only once. The sample here was PBMCs, taken on the day of the first yellow fever vaccination. The receptors stem from a man between 18 and 35 years old who received the YFV17D yellow fever vaccine. The conserved cysteine and the conserved F or W are not part of the CDR3 here. Fields, in order: V gene, J gene, D gene, CDR3 protein. A D gene is named only where the DNA matches it firmly.

TRBV12-3/TRBV12-4	TRBJ1-6	TRBD1	ASSTGTANSPLH
TRBV5-4	TRBJ2-2	TRBD2	ASSLVGTSGVANTGELF
TRBV25-1	TRBJ2-1	-	ASSEFRGDYNEQF
TRBV29-1	TRBJ2-7	-	SGPQCTTGNWDYEQY
TRBV4-1	TRBJ2-5	TRBD1	ASSQPGTGKETQY
TRBV4-1	TRBJ2-2	TRBD2	ASSQMPRGLTGELF
TRBV11-2	TRBJ1-2	-	ASSLDPDSSYYGYT
TRBV5-4	TRBJ2-5	-	ASSLTNGETQY
TRBV20-1	TRBJ1-1	-	SARDRGNTEAF
TRBV4-3	TRBJ2-1	-	ASSQTLLVNEQF
TRBV6-2/TRBV6-3	TRBJ2-1	-	ASMPHWSSSYNEQF
TRBV14	TRBJ2-1	-	ASSQVLWSSYNEQF
TRBV25-1	TRBJ1-6	TRBD1	ASSESPGQGGSYNSPLH
TRBV27	TRBJ1-2	-	ASSPTGRGYT
TRBV20-1	TRBJ1-6	-	SAPGGSYNSPLH
TRBV14	TRBJ2-1	TRBD2	ASSQASKRGPYNEQF
TRBV4-1	TRBJ2-2	-	ASSQGHTNTGELV
TRBV18	TRBJ2-5	-	ASSPNGPAQETQY
TRBV6-2/TRBV6-3	TRBJ1-3	TRBD1	ASSYSIRGLYRRSGNTIY
TRBV7-8	TRBJ2-2	TRBD2	ASSLAPSGGRGELF
TRBV7-9	TRBJ2-3	-	ASSLPFRGGRSFGDTQY
TRBV5-1	TRBJ2-2	-	ASSRLQGPGTGELF
TRBV19	TRBJ1-1	-	ASSMGTLNTEAF
TRBV20-1	TRBJ2-5	-	SARALIQETQY
TRBV21-1	TRBJ2-3	-	ASIGKIGTDTQY
TRBV5-6	TRBJ1-1	TRBD1	ASSSVGQGDEAF
TRBV12-3/TRBV12-4	TRBJ1-5	-	ASTYPRGGINQPQH
TRBV5-4	TRBJ2-5	-	ASSSWGRGAGETQY
TRBV5-1	TRBJ2-2	-	ASVSSPLGGTGELF
TRBV5-1	TRBJ2-3	-	ASSLRQFWGRRARDTQY
TRBV29-1	TRBJ2-3	TRBD2	SARGVDTQY
TRBV7-9	TRBJ2-3	-	ASSPNTDTQY
TRBV5-1	TRBJ2-7	-	ASSLRTNAQHEQY
TRBV7-2	TRBJ2-5	TRBD2	ASSPGGTQY
TRBV6-5	TRBJ2-5	TRBD2	ASSTRKLAGGQETQY
TRBV6-1	TRBJ2-7	-	ASSLTDTPSYEQY
TRBV27	TRBJ2-5	TRBD2	ASSFSSTSGETQY
TRBV6-1	TRBJ1-1	-	ASSERVAGIEAF
TRBV5-5	TRBJ2-1	-	ASSVARVRNPFNNEQF
TRBV7-2	TRBJ2-5	-	ASSLDGLVETQY
TRBV5-1	TRBJ2-1	-	ASSLSTPDYNEQF
TRBV7-6	TRBJ2-7	-	ASSPGRGEQY
TRBV5-8	TRBJ1-3	-	ARRLRRL
TRBV29-1	TRBJ2-3	TRBD1	SVDADRGSEDTQY
TRBV4-1	TRBJ1-5	TRBD1	ASSQGDLSNQPQH
TRBV10-3	TRBJ2-1	TRBD1	AISETGTGGYNEQF